This T cell receptor (beta chain) derives from a study of shared clonotypes between healthy human individuals. Deep-level running was used for the assay. Over several immunoSEQ plates, each subset's genomic DNA was distributed in even portions. Libraries were prepared by immunoSEQ multiplex PCR; TCRdb keeps only in-frame clonotypes and omits some of them. The repertoire holds millions of clones, with 93% as singletons. General observations from the study: Clonotype sharing levels among donors were expected to vary with sequencing depth. Non-shared clonotypes showed lower generation probabilities than clonotypes common to all four donors.

V was clipped by 0 bases and J by 5 bases, with 8 bases between them. CDR3 length equals 13 residues. Germline V lookup: CDR1 SGHRS, CDR2 YFSETQ. As concerns this clone: Its antigen is as yet unknown.

The naive CD8 fraction comprised CD45RO-negative cells positively selected for CCR7 and excluded terminally differentiated effector memory CD45RA+ cells. The gene calls are TRBV5-1 and TRBJ2-5; D gene unclear. Input material: naive CD8+ T cells from PBMCs. The receptor's source is a man between 18 and 29 years old in good health. Some clones in this sample may be carry-over from other donors' samples. The CDR3: CASSLARWETQYF. The CDR3 DNA sequence: TGCGCCAGCAGCTTGGCGCGCTGGGAGACCCAGTACTTC. Full variable domain (rest looked up from reference TRBV5-1 and TRBJ2-5): KAGVTQTPRYLIKTRGQQVTLSCSPISGHRSVSWYQQTPGQGLQFLFEYFSETQRNKGNFPGRFSGRQFSNSRSEMNVSTLELGDSALYLCASSLARWETQYFGPGTRLLVL.